The rows below give T cell receptor beta chains drawn from one sample of a study of identifying expanded T cells in peripheral blood. TCRdb's copy holds only in-frame clones and misses some; the assay was immunoSEQ multiplex PCR. This sample yields over 45,000 clones, of which about 83% are seen a single time; about a sixth belongs to the top ten. Sequencing was performed on blood. All receptors come from a person between 18 and 75 years old in good health. The CDR3 runs from the conserved cysteine through the conserved F or W. D genes are given only for firm matches. Clone size is stated in some rows and not others, as once, few, many or a class when expanded.

d_call	clone_size	v_call	j_call	cdr3_aa	cdr3_nt
-	-	TRBV10-3	TRBJ1-5	CAISEQGTDQPQHF	TGTGCCATCAGTGAGCAGGGTACGGATCAGCCCCAGCATTTT
TRBD1	-	TRBV5-6	TRBJ1-5	CASSEGQGLNQPQHF	TGTGCCAGCAGTGAGGGACAGGGGTTAAATCAGCCCCAGCATTTT
TRBD2	-	TRBV7-2	TRBJ2-7	CASSPALAGGYEQYF	TGTGCCAGCAGCCCAGCCCTAGCGGGAGGGTACGAGCAGTACTTC
TRBD2	-	TRBV29-1	TRBJ2-3	CSVEFGRGRGIADTQYF	TGCAGCGTTGAGTTCGGTCGCGGGAGGGGTATAGCAGATACGCAGTATTTT
TRBD1	-	TRBV18	TRBJ2-1	CASTQQTGEDEQFF	TGTGCCAGCACACAACAGACAGGGGAAGATGAGCAGTTCTTC
-	-	TRBV7-8	TRBJ1-1	CASSLAQTAAEAFF	TGTGCCAGCAGCTTAGCCCAGACAGCGGCTGAAGCTTTCTTT
-	-	TRBV28	TRBJ2-1	CASSPSGPSSYNEQFF	TGTGCCAGCAGTCCGAGCGGCCCAAGCTCCTACAATGAGCAGTTCTTC
-	-	TRBV4-3	TRBJ2-3	CASSQGPAISTDTQYF	TGCGCCAGCAGCCAAGGCCCAGCGATAAGCACAGATACGCAGTATTTT
-	few	TRBV19	TRBJ2-1	CASSIDVTSTSSYNEQFF	TGTGCCAGTAGTATAGATGTCACCAGCACCAGCTCCTACAATGAGCAGTTCTTC
-	-	TRBV18	TRBJ2-6	CASSPRTSGANVLTF	TGTGCCAGCTCACCACGGACTTCTGGGGCCAACGTCCTGACTTTC
-	-	TRBV6-4	TRBJ2-2	CASSDSETGELFF	TGTGCCAGCAGTGACTCTGAGACCGGGGAGCTGTTTTTT
-	few	TRBV30	TRBJ2-6	CAWKNWWANVLTF	TGTGCCTGGAAGAACTGGTGGGCCAACGTCCTGACTTTC
-	-	TRBV10-1	TRBJ2-1	CASSESSRTYNEQFF	TGCGCCAGCAGTGAGTCGTCGAGGACCTACAATGAGCAGTTCTTC
-	-	TRBV5-4	TRBJ2-2	CAGATGNTGELFF	TGTGCCGGGGCGACAGGGAACACCGGGGAGCTGTTTTTT
-	once	TRBV5-1	TRBJ2-1	CASCRSQRSSYNEQFF	TGCGCCAGCTGTCGGAGTCAGAGAAGCTCCTACAATGAGCAGTTCTTC
-	-	TRBV27	TRBJ2-1	CASSRRANNEQFF	TGTGCCAGCAGTCGACGGGCCAACAATGAGCAGTTCTTC
TRBD2	-	TRBV7-8	TRBJ2-3	CASSLASGTTDTQYF	TGTGCCAGCAGCTTAGCTAGCGGGACCACAGATACGCAGTATTTT
TRBD1	-	TRBV6-5	TRBJ2-2	CASSMRTGRELFF	TGTGCCAGCAGTATGCGGACAGGGCGGGAGCTGTTTTTT
TRBD1	-	TRBV6-1	TRBJ1-1	CASSEEVGQGRIMFF	TGTGCCAGCAGTGAAGAGGTGGGACAGGGAAGGATTATGTTCTTT
TRBD1	-	TRBV11-2	TRBJ1-4	CASSLVMAGGDEKLFF	TGTGCCAGCAGCTTAGTCATGGCAGGGGGCGATGAAAAACTGTTTTTT
-	few	TRBV4-1	TRBJ1-6	CASSQDRGRSYNSPLHF	TGCGCCAGCAGCCAAGATCGAGGGCGCTCCTATAATTCACCCCTCCACTTT
-	-	TRBV4-3	TRBJ1-1	CASSQDIRSEAFF	TGCGCCAGCAGCCAAGATATACGGAGTGAAGCTTTCTTT
TRBD2	-	TRBV30	TRBJ2-1	CAWRLAGGNEQFF	TGTGCCTGGAGACTAGCGGGAGGAAATGAGCAGTTCTTC
TRBD2	-	TRBV28	TRBJ2-7	CASSGSGINEQYF	TGTGCCAGCAGCGGTAGCGGGATCAACGAGCAGTACTTC
-	few	TRBV4-1	TRBJ1-2	CASSQVLQYGYTF	TGCGCCAGCAGCCAAGTTTTACAGTATGGCTACACCTTC
-	-	TRBV7-8	TRBJ1-4	CASSLDAGRNEKLFF	TGTGCCAGCAGCTTAGATGCGGGACGAAATGAAAAACTGTTTTTT
TRBD1	-	TRBV19	TRBJ1-4	CASSIIGGQGNEKLFF	TGTGCCAGTAGTATAATCGGGGGACAGGGGAATGAAAAACTGTTTTTT
-	-	TRBV5-4	TRBJ2-7	CASSTGIGGYEQYF	TGTGCCAGCAGTACTGGGATAGGCGGCTACGAGCAGTACTTC
-	few	TRBV19	TRBJ2-4	CASSIENIQYF	TGTGCCAGTAGTATAGAGAACATTCAGTACTTC
TRBD1	-	TRBV10-2	TRBJ2-7	CASRAGDRGLEQYF	TGCGCCAGCAGAGCCGGGGACAGGGGTCTCGAGCAGTACTTC
TRBD2	many	TRBV7-9	TRBJ2-2	CASSLGTSGSAGELFF	TGTGCCAGCAGCTTAGGGACTAGCGGGAGTGCAGGGGAGCTGTTTTTT
TRBD2	-	TRBV7-3	TRBJ2-3	CASSPSGGAGTDTQYF	TGTGCCAGCAGTCCAAGCGGGGGGGCCGGAACAGATACGCAGTATTTT
-	-	TRBV5-1	TRBJ1-2	CATSVGRPNYGYTF	TGCGCCACCTCGGTGGGGCGGCCGAACTATGGCTACACCTTC
TRBD1	-	TRBV5-4	TRBJ2-7	CASSPTGSGEQYF	TGTGCCAGCAGCCCGACAGGGTCGGGCGAGCAGTACTTC
-	few	TRBV19	TRBJ2-1	CASSISRAYNEQFF	TGTGCCAGTAGTATCAGCAGGGCCTACAATGAGCAGTTCTTC
-	-	TRBV7-7	TRBJ2-5	CASSPSRVQATQYF	TGTGCCAGCAGCCCAAGCAGGGTCCAGGCGACCCAGTACTTC